The clone carrying this TCR beta chain was counted between two and nine times. The CDR3 runs 16 residues. Looked up from germline, CDR1 is GTSNPN and CDR2 is SVGIG (reference sequence). Trimming took 3 bases from V and 0 from J; bases not matched to a gene: 9. The sample comes from a study of T cells in narcolepsy. Study details: Enrolled donors included narcolepsy type 1 or type 2 patients and healthy controls.

Measured with immunoSEQ multiplex PCR; TCRdb has only the in-frame clones, and not every one. The repertoire includes 30,000 or so clones, 65% to 90% of them detected once, and approximately 1.1% sits in the top ten. Sequencing used CD45RA- memory CD4+ T cells from PBMCs. The receptor's source is a human donor with narcolepsy. This sequence joins TRBV30 and TRBJ1-1, with 8 bases fitting TRBD1. The CDR3 region has the DNA TGTGCCTGGAGGAGGACAGGGCCTAATATGAACACTGAAGCTTTCTTT. Its translation is CAWRRTGPNMNTEAFF. Full variable domain (rest looked up from reference TRBV30 and TRBJ1-1): SQTIHQWPATLVQPVGSPLSLECTVEGTSNPNLYWYRQAAGRGLQLLFYSVGIGQISSEVPQNLSASRPQDRQFILSSKKLLLSDSGFYLCAWRRTGPNMNTEAFFGQGTRLTVV.